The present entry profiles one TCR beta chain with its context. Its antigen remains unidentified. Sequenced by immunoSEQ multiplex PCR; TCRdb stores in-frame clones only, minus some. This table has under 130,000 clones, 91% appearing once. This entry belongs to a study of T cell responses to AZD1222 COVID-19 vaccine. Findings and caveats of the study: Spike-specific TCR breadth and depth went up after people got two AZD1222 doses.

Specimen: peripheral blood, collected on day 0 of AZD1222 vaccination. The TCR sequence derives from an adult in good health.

This CDR3 reads CASSMVGNTEAFF. The CDR3 coding sequence is TGTGCCAGTAGTATGGTGGGAAACACTGAAGCTTTCTTT. V usage is TRBV19 and J usage is TRBJ1-1, with D hard to call. This CDR3 spans 13 amino acids. The V and J ends lost 3 bases and 2 bases respectively, with 7 bases between them. Germline V gene sequence: CDR1 LNHDA, CDR2 SQIVND (reference sequence). The full variable domain, its missing parts supplied by reference TRBV19 and TRBJ1-1, is DGGITQSPKYLFRKEGQNVTLSCEQNLNHDAMYWYRQDPGQGLRLIYYSQIVNDFQKGDIAEGYSVSREKKESFPLTVTSAQKNPTAFYLCASSMVGNTEAFFGQGTRLTVV.